Listed here is a single T cell receptor (beta chain). The V and J ends lost 7 bases and 3 bases respectively, with 10 bases between them. The germline gives CDR1 MDHEN, CDR2 SYDVKM. This CDR3 is built from 12 residues. This sample is drawn from a study of beta chain features in type 1 diabetes. Expressed TCRB transcripts were sequenced because the isolated RNA had all been reverse transcribed beforehand. Profiling relied on immunoSEQ multiplex PCR, and the TCRdb table lists in-frame clones only, not all of them. The sample includes 600,000 to 650,000 clones, around a sixth of them seen just once. The sequencing sample was made of naive CD4+ T cells from blood. The chain couples TRBV28 to TRBJ2-7; unclear D gene. The receptor comes from a man aged 18 to 35 in good health. Here the CDR3 DNA reads TGTGCCAGCAAAGGACGTTACTACGAGCAGTACTTC. This sequence encodes CASKGRYYEQYF.